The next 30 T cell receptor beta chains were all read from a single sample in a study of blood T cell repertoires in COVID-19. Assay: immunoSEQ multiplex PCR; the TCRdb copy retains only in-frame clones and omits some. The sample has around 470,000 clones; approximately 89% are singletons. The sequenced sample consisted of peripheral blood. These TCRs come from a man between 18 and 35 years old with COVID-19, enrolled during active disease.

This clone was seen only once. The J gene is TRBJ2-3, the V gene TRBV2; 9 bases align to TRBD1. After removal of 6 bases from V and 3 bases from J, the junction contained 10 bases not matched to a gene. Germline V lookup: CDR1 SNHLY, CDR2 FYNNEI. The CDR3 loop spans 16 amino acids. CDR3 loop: CASRRTGVYRTDTQYF. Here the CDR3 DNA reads TGTGCCAGCAGACGGACAGGGGTGTATAGGACAGATACGCAGTATTTT.

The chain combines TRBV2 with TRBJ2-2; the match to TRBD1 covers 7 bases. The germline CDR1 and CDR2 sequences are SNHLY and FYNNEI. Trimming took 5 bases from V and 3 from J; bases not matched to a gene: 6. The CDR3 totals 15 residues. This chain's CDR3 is CASSRQGADTGELFF. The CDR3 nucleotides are TGTGCCAGCAGTAGACAGGGAGCGGACACCGGGGAGCTGTTTTTT.

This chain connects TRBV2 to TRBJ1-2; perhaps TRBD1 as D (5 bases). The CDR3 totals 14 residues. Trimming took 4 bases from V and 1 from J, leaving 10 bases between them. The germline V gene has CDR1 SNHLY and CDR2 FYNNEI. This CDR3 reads CASSVQDINYGYTF. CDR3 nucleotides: TGTGCCAGCAGTGTACAGGACATTAACTATGGCTACACCTTC.

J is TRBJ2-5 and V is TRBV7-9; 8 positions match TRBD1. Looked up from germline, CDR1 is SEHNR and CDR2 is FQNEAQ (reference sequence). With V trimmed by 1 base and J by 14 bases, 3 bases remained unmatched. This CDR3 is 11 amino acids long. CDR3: CASSLEGQVYF. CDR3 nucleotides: TGTGCCAGCAGCTTAGAGGGACAGGTCTACTTC.

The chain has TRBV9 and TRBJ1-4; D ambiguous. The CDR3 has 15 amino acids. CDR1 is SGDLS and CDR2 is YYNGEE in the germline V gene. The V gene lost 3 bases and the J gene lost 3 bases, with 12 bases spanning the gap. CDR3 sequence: CASSAGFGANEKLFF. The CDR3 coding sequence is TGTGCCAGCAGCGCGGGGTTTGGGGCTAATGAAAAACTGTTTTTT. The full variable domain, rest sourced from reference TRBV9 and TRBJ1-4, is DSGVTQTPKHLITATGQRVTLRCSPRSGDLSVYWYQQSLDQGLQFLIQYYNGEERAKGNILERFSAQQFPDLHSELNLSSLELGDSALYFCASSAGFGANEKLFFGSGTQLSVL.

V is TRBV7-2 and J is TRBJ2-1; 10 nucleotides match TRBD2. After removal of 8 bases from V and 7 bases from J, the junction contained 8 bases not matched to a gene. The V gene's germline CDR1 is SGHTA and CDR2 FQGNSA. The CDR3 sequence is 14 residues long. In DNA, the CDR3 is TGTGCCAGCGGAGGAGCGGGGGGGCGTAATGAGCAGTTCTTC. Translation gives CASGGAGGRNEQFF. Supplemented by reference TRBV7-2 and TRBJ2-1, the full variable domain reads GAGVSQSPSNKVTEKGKDVELRCDPISGHTALYWYRQSLGQGLEFLIYFQGNSAPDKSGLPSDRFSAERTGGSVSTLTIQRTQQEDSAVYLCASGGAGGRNEQFFGPGTRLTVL.

CDR3 region: CASKDTPGSYEQYF. In DNA form, the CDR3 reads TGTGCCAGTAAGGACACCCCGGGTAGCTACGAGCAGTACTTC. The genes are TRBV19 and TRBJ2-7, with D perhaps matching TRBD1 (5 bases). This CDR3 is 14 amino acids long. The V and J ends lost 7 bases and 3 bases respectively, with 16 bases between them. Germline CDR1 LNHDA, CDR2 SQIVND (reference sequence).

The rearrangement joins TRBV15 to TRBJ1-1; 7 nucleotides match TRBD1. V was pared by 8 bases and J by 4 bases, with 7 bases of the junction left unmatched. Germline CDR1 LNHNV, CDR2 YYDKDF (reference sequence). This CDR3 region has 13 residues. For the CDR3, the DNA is TGTGCCACCGGAAAGACAGGGAGCACTGAAGCTTTCTTT. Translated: CATGKTGSTEAFF.

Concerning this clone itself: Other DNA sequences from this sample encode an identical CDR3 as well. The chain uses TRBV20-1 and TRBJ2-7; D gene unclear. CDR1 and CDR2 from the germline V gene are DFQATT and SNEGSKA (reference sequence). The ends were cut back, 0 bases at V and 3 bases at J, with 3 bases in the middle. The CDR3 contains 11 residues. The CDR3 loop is CSARDSYEQYF. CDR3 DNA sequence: TGCAGTGCTAGAGATAGCTACGAGCAGTACTTC.

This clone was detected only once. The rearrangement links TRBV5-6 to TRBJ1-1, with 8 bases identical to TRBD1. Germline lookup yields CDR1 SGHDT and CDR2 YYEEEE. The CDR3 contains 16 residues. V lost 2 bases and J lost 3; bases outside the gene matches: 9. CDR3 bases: TGTGCCAGCAGCTTACGACAGGGGTTTTTGTACACTGAAGCTTTCTTT. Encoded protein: CASSLRQGFLYTEAFF.

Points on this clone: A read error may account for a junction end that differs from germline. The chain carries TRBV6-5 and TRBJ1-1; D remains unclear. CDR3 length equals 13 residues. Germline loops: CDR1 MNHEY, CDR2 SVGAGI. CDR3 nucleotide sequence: TGTGCCAGCTGTTATCAGGTTGGAACTGAAGCTTTCTTT. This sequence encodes CASCYQVGTEAFF.

The CDR3 is CASSPGTGLGTDTQYF. The CDR3, as DNA: TGTGCCAGCTCACCAGGGACAGGGCTGGGCACAGATACGCAGTATTTT. The V call is TRBV18, the J call TRBJ2-3; 9 nucleotides match TRBD1. Germline lookup yields CDR1 KGHSH and CDR2 LQKENI. The CDR3 consists of 16 residues. V was clipped by 2 bases and J by 1 base; unmatched bases: 4. The full variable domain, with the rest looked up from reference TRBV18 and TRBJ2-3, is NAGVMQNPRHLVRRRGQEARLRCSPMKGHSHVYWYRQLPEEGLKFMVYLQKENIIDESGMPKERFSAEFPKEGPSILRIQQVVRGDSAAYFCASSPGTGLGTDTQYFGPGTRLTVL.

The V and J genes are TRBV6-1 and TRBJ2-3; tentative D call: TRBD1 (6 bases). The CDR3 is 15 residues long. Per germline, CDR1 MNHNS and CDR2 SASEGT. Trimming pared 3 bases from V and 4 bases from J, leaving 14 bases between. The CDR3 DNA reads TGTGCCAGCAGTGAGGCGGCAGGGGATTCAGATACGCAGTATTTT. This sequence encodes CASSEAAGDSDTQYF.

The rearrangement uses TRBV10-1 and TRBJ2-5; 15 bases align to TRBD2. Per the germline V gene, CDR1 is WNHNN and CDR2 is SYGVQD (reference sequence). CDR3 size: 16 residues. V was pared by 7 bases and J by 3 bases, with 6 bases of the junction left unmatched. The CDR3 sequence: CASTGTSGGKEETQYF. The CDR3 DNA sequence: TGCGCCAGCACGGGGACTAGCGGGGGGAAGGAAGAGACCCAGTACTTC.

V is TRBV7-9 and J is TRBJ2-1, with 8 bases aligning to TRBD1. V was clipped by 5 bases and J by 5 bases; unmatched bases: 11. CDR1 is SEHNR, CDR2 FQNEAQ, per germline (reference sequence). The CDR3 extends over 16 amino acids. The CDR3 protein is CASSPRGRGRNNEQFF. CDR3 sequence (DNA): TGTGCCAGCAGCCCACGTGGCAGGGGGCGTAACAATGAGCAGTTCTTC. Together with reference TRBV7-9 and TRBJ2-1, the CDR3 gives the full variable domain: DTGVSQNPRHKITKRGQNVTFRCDPISEHNRLYWYRQTLGQGPEFLTYFQNEAQLEKSRLLSDRFSAERPKGSFSTLEIQRTEQGDSAMYLCASSPRGRGRNNEQFFGPGTRLTVL.

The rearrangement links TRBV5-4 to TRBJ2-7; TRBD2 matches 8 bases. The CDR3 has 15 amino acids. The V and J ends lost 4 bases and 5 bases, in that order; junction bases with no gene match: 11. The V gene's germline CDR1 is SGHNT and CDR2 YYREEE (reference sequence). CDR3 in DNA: TGTGCCAGCAGCCCCGGGGCTAGCGGGTTCGACGAGCAGTACTTC. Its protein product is CASSPGASGFDEQYF.

This CDR3 reads CAIRGSHSGNTIYF. The CDR3, as DNA: TGTGCCATCAGGGGCAGCCACTCTGGAAACACCATATATTTT. The chain has TRBV10-3 and TRBJ1-3; D remains ambiguous. Germline-derived CDR1 and CDR2 are ENHRY and SYGVKD. The CDR3 is 14 residues long. With 6 bases removed from V and 0 bases from J, the gap between germline ends came to 9 bases.

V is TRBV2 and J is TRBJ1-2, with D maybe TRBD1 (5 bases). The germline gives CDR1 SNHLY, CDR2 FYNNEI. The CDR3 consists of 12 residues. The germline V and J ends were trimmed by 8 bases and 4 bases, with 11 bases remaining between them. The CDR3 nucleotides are TGTGCCAGCCGGGGGGGTGGCTATGGCTACACCTTC. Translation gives CASRGGGYGYTF. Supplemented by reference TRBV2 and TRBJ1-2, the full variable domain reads EPEVTQTPSHQVTQMGQEVILRCVPISNHLYFYWYRQILGQKVEFLVSFYNNEISEKSEIFDDQFSVERPDGSNFTLKIRSTKLEDSAMYFCASRGGGYGYTFGSGTRLTVV.

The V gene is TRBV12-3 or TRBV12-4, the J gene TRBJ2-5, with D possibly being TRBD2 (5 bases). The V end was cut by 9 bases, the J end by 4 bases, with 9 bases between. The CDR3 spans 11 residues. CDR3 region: CASSRGETQYF. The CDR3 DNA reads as TGTGCCAGTAGCCGGGGAGAGACCCAGTACTTC.

The chain's CDR3 is CASSVSQGAQETQYF. In DNA form, the CDR3 reads TGTGCCAGCAGCGTCTCCCAGGGGGCTCAAGAGACCCAGTACTTC. This chain connects TRBV9 to TRBJ2-5, with TRBD1 identical over 8 bases. CDR1 is SGDLS, CDR2 YYNGEE, per germline. This CDR3 is built from 15 residues. V lost 2 bases, J lost 2 bases, and 5 bases stayed unmatched. The variable domain in full, completed from reference TRBV9 and TRBJ2-5, reads DSGVTQTPKHLITATGQRVTLRCSPRSGDLSVYWYQQSLDQGLQFLIQYYNGEERAKGNILERFSAQQFPDLHSELNLSSLELGDSALYFCASSVSQGAQETQYFGPGTRLLVL.

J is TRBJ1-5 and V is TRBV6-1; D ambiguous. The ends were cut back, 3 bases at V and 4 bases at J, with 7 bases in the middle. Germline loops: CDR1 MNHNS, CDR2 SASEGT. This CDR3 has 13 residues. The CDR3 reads CASSETRNQPQHF. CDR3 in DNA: TGTGCCAGCAGTGAGACACGGAATCAGCCCCAGCATTTT.

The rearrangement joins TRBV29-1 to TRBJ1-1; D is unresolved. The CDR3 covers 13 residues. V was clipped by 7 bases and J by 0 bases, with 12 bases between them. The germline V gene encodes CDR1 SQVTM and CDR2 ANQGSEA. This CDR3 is CSGAGRMNTEAFF. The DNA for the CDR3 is TGCAGCGGGGCCGGGAGAATGAACACTGAAGCTTTCTTT. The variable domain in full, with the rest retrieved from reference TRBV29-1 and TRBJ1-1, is SAVISQKPSRDICQRGTSLTIQCQVDSQVTMMFWYRQQPGQSLTLIATANQGSEATYESGFVIDKFPISRPNLTFSTLTVSNMSPEDSSIYLCSGAGRMNTEAFFGQGTRLTVV.

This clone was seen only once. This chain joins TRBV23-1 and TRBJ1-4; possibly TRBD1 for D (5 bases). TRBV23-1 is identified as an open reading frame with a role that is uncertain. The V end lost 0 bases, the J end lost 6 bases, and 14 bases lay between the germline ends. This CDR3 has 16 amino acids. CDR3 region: CASSQSPRRRDEKLFF. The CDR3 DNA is TGCGCCAGCAGTCAATCTCCCCGCCGCAGGGATGAAAAACTGTTTTTT.

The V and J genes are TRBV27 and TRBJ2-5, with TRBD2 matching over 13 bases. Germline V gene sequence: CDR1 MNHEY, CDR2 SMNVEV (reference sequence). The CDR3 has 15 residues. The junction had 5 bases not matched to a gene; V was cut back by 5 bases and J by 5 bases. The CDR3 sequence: CASSQGLAGVETQYF. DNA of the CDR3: TGTGCCAGCAGTCAAGGACTAGCGGGAGTGGAGACCCAGTACTTC.

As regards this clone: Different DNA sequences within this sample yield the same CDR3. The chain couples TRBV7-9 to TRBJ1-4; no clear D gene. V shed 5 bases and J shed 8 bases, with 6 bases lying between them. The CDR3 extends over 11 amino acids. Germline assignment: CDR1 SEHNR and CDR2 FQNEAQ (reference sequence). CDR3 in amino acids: CASSLREKLFF. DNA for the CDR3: TGTGCCAGCAGCCTCAGGGAAAAACTGTTTTTT. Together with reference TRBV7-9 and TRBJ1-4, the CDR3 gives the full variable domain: DTGVSQNPRHKITKRGQNVTFRCDPISEHNRLYWYRQTLGQGPEFLTYFQNEAQLEKSRLLSDRFSAERPKGSFSTLEIQRTEQGDSAMYLCASSLREKLFFGSGTQLSVL.

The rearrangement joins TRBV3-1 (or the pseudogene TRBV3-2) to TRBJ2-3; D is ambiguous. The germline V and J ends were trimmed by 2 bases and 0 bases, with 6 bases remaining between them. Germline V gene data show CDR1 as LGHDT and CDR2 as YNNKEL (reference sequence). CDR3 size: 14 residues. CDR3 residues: CASSQYRSTDTQYF. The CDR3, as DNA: TGTGCCAGCAGCCAATACAGAAGCACAGATACGCAGTATTTT.

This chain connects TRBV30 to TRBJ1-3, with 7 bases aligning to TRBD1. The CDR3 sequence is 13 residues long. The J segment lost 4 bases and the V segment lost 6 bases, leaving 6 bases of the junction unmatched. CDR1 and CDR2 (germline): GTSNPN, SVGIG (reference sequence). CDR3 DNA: TGTGCCTGTTCAACAGGGGTCGGAAACACCATATATTTT. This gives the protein CACSTGVGNTIYF.

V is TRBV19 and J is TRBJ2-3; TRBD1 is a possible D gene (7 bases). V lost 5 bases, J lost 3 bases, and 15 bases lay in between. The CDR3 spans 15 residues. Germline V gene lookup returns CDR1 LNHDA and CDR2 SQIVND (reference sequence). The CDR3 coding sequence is TGTGCCAGTAGTGGAAGGGGGCTAGCGACAGATACGCAGTATTTT. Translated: CASSGRGLATDTQYF.

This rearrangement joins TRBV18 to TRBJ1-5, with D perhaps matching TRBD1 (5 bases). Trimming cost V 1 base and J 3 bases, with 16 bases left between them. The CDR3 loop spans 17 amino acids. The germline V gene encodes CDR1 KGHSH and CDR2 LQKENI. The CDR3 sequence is CASSPRQGRGYNQPQHF. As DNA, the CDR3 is TGTGCCAGCTCACCACGGCAAGGAAGGGGTTACAATCAGCCCCAGCATTTT.

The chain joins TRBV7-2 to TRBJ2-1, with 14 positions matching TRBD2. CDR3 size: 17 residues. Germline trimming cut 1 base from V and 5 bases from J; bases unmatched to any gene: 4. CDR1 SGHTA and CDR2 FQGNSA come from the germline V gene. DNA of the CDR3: TGTGCCAGCAGCTTAGTGGGACTAGCGGGAGCTGACAATGAGCAGTTCTTC. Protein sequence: CASSLVGLAGADNEQFF.